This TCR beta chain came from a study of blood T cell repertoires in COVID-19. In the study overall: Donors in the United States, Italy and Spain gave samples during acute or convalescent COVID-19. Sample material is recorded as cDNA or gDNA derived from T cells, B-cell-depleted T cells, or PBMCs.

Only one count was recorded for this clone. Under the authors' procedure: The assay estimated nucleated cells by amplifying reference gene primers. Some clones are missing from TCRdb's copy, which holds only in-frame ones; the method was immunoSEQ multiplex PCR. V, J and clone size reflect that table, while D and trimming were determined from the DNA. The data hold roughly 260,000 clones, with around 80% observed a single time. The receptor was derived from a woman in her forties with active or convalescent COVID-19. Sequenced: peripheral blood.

DNA of the CDR3: TGCGCCAGCAGCGAGAGCGGGACTTCCAATGAAAAACTGTTTTTT. It translates to CASSESGTSNEKLFF. J is TRBJ1-4 and V is TRBV4-1, with D maybe TRBD1 (5 bases). The CDR3 runs 15 residues. The germline gives CDR1 MGHRA, CDR2 YSYEKL. V was trimmed by 5 bases and J by 5 bases, leaving 15 bases between them.